The 15 T cell receptor beta chains reported below all come from one sample, sequenced in a study of T cell changes during pregnancy in multiple sclerosis. The table came from immunoSEQ multiplex PCR; TCRdb's copy has only in-frame clones and leaves some out. This sample carries under 70,000 clones, roughly 90% of them seen once, and the ten largest clones take around 0.66%. Material: CD4+ T cells from peripheral blood mononuclear cells, obtained after pregnancy. These receptors all stem from a female donor with multiple sclerosis, enrolled in a pregnancy study.

There are a few counts of this clone. The chain is built from TRBV6-1 and TRBJ2-3, with D possibly TRBD2 on 6 matching bases. Deletions cut 6 bases from V and 2 bases from J, with 12 bases between. The CDR3 has 14 residues. Germline CDR1 and CDR2: MNHNS and SASEGT. DNA for the CDR3: TGTGCCAGCAGACTAGCCCTCCTCACAGATACGCAGTATTTT. It codes for CASRLALLTDTQYF.

V gene TRBV5-5 combines with J gene TRBJ1-3; D remains unclear. The CDR3 loop spans 15 amino acids. V gave up 0 bases and J gave up 0 bases, with 7 bases separating them. Germline V lookup: CDR1 SGHKS, CDR2 YYEKEE (reference sequence). The CDR3 reads CASSLDSNSGNTIYF. DNA for the CDR3: TGTGCCAGCAGCTTGGACTCGAACTCTGGAAACACCATATATTTT. The full variable domain, rest sourced from reference TRBV5-5 and TRBJ1-3, is DAGVTQSPTHLIKTRGQQVTLRCSPISGHKSVSWYQQVLGQGPQFIFQYYEKEERGRGNFPDRFSARQFPNYSSELNVNALLLGDSALYLCASSLDSNSGNTIYFGEGSWLTVV.

The chain recombines TRBV21-1 with TRBJ2-5; TRBD2 is taken as the D call from the table, unchecked against the DNA. TRBV21-1 is termed a pseudogene. The CDR3 contains 15 residues. The CDR3 is CASSSPRGTEETQYF. CDR3 nucleotide sequence: TGTGCCAGCAGCTCCCCCCGGGGAACCGAAGAGACCCAGTACTTC.

Only one count was recorded for this clone. This chain links TRBV7-8 with TRBJ1-1; the match to TRBD1 covers 11 bases. The germline V gene encodes CDR1 SGHVS and CDR2 FQNEAQ. The J segment lost 4 bases and the V segment lost 1 base, leaving 5 bases of the junction unmatched. The CDR3 has 16 amino acids. The CDR3 here is CASSLVAGTGGTEAFF. CDR3 coding DNA: TGTGCCAGCAGCTTAGTTGCCGGGACAGGGGGCACTGAAGCTTTCTTT.

CDR3 coding DNA: TGTGCCAGCAGCTTAGTTTCCCGAGCCCAAGAGACCCAGTACTTC. Translation gives CASSLVSRAQETQYF. The chain uses TRBV7-2 and TRBJ2-5; D is unclear. With 1 base removed from V and 1 base from J, the gap between germline ends came to 10 bases. CDR1 and CDR2 (germline): SGHTA, FQGNSA. CDR3 length: 15 residues.

V usage is TRBV18 and J usage is TRBJ2-4; D is unresolved. Germline values: CDR1 KGHSH, CDR2 LQKENI. V was pared by 5 bases and J by 0 bases, with 5 bases between. This CDR3 region has 13 residues. This chain's CDR3 is CASSELAKNIQYF. Here the CDR3 DNA reads TGTGCCAGCTCAGAACTAGCCAAAAACATTCAGTACTTC.

The V call is TRBV6-5, the J call TRBJ1-1; no definite D call. CDR1 is MNHEY, CDR2 SVGAGI, per germline. This CDR3 is 14 amino acids long. V was pared by 2 bases and J by 4 bases, with 11 bases between. CDR3 bases: TGTGCCAGCAGTTACGGTCACGGAGGCACTGAAGCTTTCTTT. It encodes CASSYGHGGTEAFF.

About this clone: Within the sample, other DNA sequences also encode this same CDR3. The chain employs TRBV9 and TRBJ2-2; D remains ambiguous. Trimming took off 0 bases at V and 6 bases at J, with 9 bases between the two ends. The V gene's germline CDR1 is SGDLS and CDR2 YYNGEE. The CDR3 consists of 14 residues. CDR3 bases: TGTGCCAGCAGCGTAGCCGGTATCTCCGGGGAGCTGTTTTTT. It codes for CASSVAGISGELFF.

This chain links TRBV19 with TRBJ1-2; D ambiguous. The CDR3 spans 13 residues. The germline V and J ends were trimmed by 10 bases and 1 base, with 13 bases remaining between them. Germline V CDR1 and CDR2: LNHDA, SQIVND (reference sequence). The CDR3 sequence is CATNFGVNYGYTF. The CDR3 DNA follows: TGTGCCACCAACTTCGGGGTTAACTATGGCTACACCTTC.

The V gene is TRBV7-9, the J gene TRBJ1-1; 9 nucleotides align to TRBD1. Germline V CDR1 and CDR2: SEHNR, FQNEAQ (reference sequence). Unmatched junction bases numbered 7, after V lost 3 bases and J lost 11 bases. The CDR3 is 13 amino acids. As DNA, the CDR3 is TGTGCCAGCAGCTTCACACAGGGGGCATGGGCTTTCTTT. Protein: CASSFTQGAWAFF.

This clone has just one count. The V gene is TRBV4-1, the J gene TRBJ1-2, with a tentative D call TRBD1 (6 bases). Germline CDR1 and CDR2: MGHRA and YSYEKL. The CDR3 sequence is 11 residues long. Trimming removed 6 bases from V and 6 bases from J, with 8 bases in between. The CDR3 here is CASSNRDGYTF. CDR3 DNA sequence: TGCGCCAGCAGTAACAGGGATGGCTACACCTTC.

This clone has a handful of counts. V and J are TRBV25-1 and TRBJ1-1; D call uncertain. The length of the CDR3 is 13 residues. CDR1 MGHDK and CDR2 SYGVNS come from the germline V gene. Trimming took 5 bases from V and 4 from J, leaving 11 bases between them. The CDR3 protein is CASSRIGSTEAFF. DNA for the CDR3: TGTGCCAGCAGTAGGATTGGGAGCACTGAAGCTTTCTTT.

This clone turned up a few times. J is TRBJ2-1 and V is TRBV7-9, with a tentative D call TRBD2 (6 bases). The CDR3 loop spans 14 amino acids. Trimming removed 6 bases at V and 5 bases at J, with 14 bases between. The V gene's germline CDR1 is SEHNR and CDR2 FQNEAQ (reference sequence). The CDR3 loop reads CASRESLADNEQFF. For the CDR3, the DNA is TGTGCCAGCAGAGAGTCCTTAGCGGACAATGAGCAGTTCTTC.

Details on this clone: This same CDR3 is encoded by further DNA sequences in the sample. The chain carries TRBV18 and TRBJ1-1; D unclear. The CDR3 runs to 13 residues. The V and J ends lost 1 base and 3 bases respectively, with 6 bases between them. Germline V gene data show CDR1 as KGHSH and CDR2 as LQKENI. CDR3 residues: CASSPRTDTEAFF. As DNA, the CDR3 is TGTGCCAGCTCACCACGAACGGACACTGAAGCTTTCTTT.

This clone is a singleton in its sample. This chain joins TRBV6-5 and TRBJ2-2; 8 nucleotides align to TRBD2. Germline V gene lookup returns CDR1 MNHEY and CDR2 SVGAGI. The CDR3 extends over 15 amino acids. Germline trimming cut 6 bases from V and 3 bases from J; bases unmatched to any gene: 6. For the CDR3, the DNA is TGTGCCAGCAGGACGGGGGGGCAGGACACCGGGGAGCTGTTTTTT. Protein product: CASRTGGQDTGELFF.